These 2 T cell receptor beta chains originate from one sample sequenced in a study of blood T cell repertoires in COVID-19. The data were produced by immunoSEQ multiplex PCR, yet TCRdb's version contains in-frame clones alone and is incomplete. Of around 390,000 clones listed, approximately 90% are singletons. The sequencing input was PBMCs or T cells enriched from blood (not recorded which). The receptors were gathered from a woman between 50 and 59 years old who had recovered from COVID-19.

The J gene is TRBJ2-7, the V gene TRBV3-1 (or the pseudogene TRBV3-2), with 8 bases identical to TRBD2. Germline V gene lookup returns CDR1 LGHDT and CDR2 YNNKEL (reference sequence). This CDR3 is built from 16 residues. The trim removed 4 bases at V and 0 bases at J, leaving 8 bases unmatched. As DNA, the CDR3 is TGTGCCAGCAGCCCAAGGCGGGGGGCTAGCTCCTACGAGCAGTACTTC. This sequence encodes CASSPRRGASSYEQYF.

V usage is TRBV7-2 and J usage is TRBJ2-7, with D unclear. Germline values: CDR1 SGHTA, CDR2 FQGNSA. V shed 3 bases and J shed 3 bases, with 3 bases lying between them. This CDR3 has 11 residues. CDR3 loop: CASSFSYEQYF. Written as DNA, the CDR3 is TGTGCCAGCAGCTTTAGCTACGAGCAGTACTTC.